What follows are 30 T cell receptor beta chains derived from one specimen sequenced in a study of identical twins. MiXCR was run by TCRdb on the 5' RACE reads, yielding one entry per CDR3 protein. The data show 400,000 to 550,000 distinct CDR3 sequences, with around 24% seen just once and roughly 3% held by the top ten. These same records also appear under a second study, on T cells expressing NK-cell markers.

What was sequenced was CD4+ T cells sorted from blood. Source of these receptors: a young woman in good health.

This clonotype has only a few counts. The CDR3: CASSLSGSGRVRNEQFF. The CDR3 nucleotides read TGCGCCAGCAGCTTGTCTGGTAGCGGGAGGGTCAGAAATGAGCAGTTCTTC. J is TRBJ2-1 and V is TRBV5-1, with 11 bases matching TRBD2. The CDR3 length is 17 residues. Germline assignment: CDR1 SGHRS and CDR2 YFSETQ. The V and J ends lost 1 base and 7 bases, in that order; junction bases with no gene match: 10.

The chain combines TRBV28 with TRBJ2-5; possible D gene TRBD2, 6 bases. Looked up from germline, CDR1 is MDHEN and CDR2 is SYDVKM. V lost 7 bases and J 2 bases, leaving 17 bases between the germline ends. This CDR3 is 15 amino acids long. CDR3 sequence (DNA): TGTGCCAGCAAGAACGGGGGAGCAAAACAAGAGACCCAGTACTTC. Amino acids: CASKNGGAKQETQYF.

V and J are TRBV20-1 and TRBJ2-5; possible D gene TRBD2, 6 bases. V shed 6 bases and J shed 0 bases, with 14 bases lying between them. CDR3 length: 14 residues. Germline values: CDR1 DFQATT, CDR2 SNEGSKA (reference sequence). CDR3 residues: CSAGDWEYQETQYF. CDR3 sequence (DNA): TGCAGTGCGGGGGACTGGGAGTACCAAGAGACCCAGTACTTC.

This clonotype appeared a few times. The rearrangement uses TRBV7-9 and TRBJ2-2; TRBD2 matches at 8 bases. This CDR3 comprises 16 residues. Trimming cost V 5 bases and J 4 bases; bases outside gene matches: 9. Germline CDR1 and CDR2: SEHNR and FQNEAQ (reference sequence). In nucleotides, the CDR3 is TGTGCCAGCAGCCGGAGGCGGGAGGCCAGCACCGGGGAGCTGTTTTTT. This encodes CASSRRREASTGELFF.

The CDR3 DNA sequence: TGTGCCAGCAGCTTGCAACCTGACAATGAGCAGTTCTTC. Encoded protein: CASSLQPDNEQFF. The chain uses TRBV7-2 and TRBJ2-1; no definite D call. CDR3 size: 13 residues. Trimming took off 3 bases at V and 5 bases at J, with 8 bases between the two ends. The germline CDR1 and CDR2 sequences are SGHTA and FQGNSA.

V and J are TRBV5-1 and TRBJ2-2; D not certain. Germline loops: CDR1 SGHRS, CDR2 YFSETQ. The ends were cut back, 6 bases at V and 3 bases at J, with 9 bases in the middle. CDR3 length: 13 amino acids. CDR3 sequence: CASTTSDTGELFF. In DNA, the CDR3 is TGCGCCAGCACCACCTCGGACACCGGGGAGCTGTTTTTT.

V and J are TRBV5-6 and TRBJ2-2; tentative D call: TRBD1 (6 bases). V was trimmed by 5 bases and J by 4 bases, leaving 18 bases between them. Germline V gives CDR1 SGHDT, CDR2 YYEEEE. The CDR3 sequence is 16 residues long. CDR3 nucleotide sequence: TGTGCCAGCAGTAAAGGGTCAAACAGGGTCACCGGGGAGCTGTTTTTT. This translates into CASSKGSNRVTGELFF.

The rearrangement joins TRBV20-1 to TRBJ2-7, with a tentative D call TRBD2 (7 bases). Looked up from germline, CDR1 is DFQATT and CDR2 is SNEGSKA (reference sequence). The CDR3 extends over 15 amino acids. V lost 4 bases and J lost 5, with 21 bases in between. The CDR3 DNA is TGCAGTGCTATCAGGGGAGGGAGCGCGAAAGACGAGCAGTACTTC. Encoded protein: CSAIRGGSAKDEQYF.

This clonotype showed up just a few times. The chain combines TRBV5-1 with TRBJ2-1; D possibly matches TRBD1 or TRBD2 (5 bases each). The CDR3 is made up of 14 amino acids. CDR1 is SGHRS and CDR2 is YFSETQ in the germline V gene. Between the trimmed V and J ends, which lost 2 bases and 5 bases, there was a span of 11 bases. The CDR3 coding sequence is TGCGCCAGCAGCTTTGGGGGAGAGGACAATGAGCAGTTCTTC. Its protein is CASSFGGEDNEQFF.

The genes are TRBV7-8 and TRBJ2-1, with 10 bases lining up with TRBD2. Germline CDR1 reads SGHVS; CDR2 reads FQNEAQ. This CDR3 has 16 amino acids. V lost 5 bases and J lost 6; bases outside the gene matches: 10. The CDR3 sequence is CASSRLLAGDPNEQFF. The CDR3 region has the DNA TGTGCCAGCAGCCGACTCCTAGCGGGAGACCCCAATGAGCAGTTCTTC.

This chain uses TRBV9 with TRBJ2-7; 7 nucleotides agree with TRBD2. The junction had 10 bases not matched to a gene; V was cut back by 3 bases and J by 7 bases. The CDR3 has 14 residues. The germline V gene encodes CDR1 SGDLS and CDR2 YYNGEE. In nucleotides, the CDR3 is TGTGCCAGCAGCGGGGGGGAGGGTTTGAGTGAGCAGTACTTC. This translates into CASSGGEGLSEQYF.

This chain's CDR3 is CASSPTPRGAMNEQFF. CDR3 DNA: TGTGCCAGCAGCCCCACCCCGCGGGGCGCAATGAATGAGCAGTTCTTC. V usage is TRBV6-1 and J usage is TRBJ2-1; D perhaps matches TRBD2 (6 bases). Trimming cost V 6 bases and J 7 bases, with 22 bases left between them. The germline V gene encodes CDR1 MNHNS and CDR2 SASEGT. The CDR3 has 16 amino acids.

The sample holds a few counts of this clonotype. The CDR3 region has the DNA TGTGCCAGCCAGGCACAACCTGGCGGGTTGAACACTGAAGCTTTCTTT. Protein sequence: CASQAQPGGLNTEAFF. This chain connects TRBV6-4 to TRBJ1-1; D unresolved. From germline, CDR1 is MRHNA and CDR2 SNTAGT. CDR3 length equals 16 residues. V lost 8 bases, J lost 0 bases, and 19 bases lay in between.

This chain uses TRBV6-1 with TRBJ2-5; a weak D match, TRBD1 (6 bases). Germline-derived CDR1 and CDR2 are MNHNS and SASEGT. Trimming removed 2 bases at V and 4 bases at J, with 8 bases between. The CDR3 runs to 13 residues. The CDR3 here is CASSEMTGETQYF. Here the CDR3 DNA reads TGTGCCAGCAGTGAAATGACAGGAGAGACCCAGTACTTC.

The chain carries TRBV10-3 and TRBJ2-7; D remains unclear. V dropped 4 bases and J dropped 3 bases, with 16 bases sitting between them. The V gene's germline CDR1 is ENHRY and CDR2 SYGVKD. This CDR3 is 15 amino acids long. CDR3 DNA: TGTGCCATCAGTGCCCACGATTTAGCAGGCTACGAGCAGTACTTC. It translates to CAISAHDLAGYEQYF.

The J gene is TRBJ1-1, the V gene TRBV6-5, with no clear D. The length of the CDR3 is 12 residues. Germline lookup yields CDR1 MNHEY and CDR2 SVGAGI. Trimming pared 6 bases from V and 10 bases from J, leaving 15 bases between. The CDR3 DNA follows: TGTGCCAGCAGAAGAGGCGAAAATCGAGCTTTCTTT. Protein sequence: CASRRGENRAFF.

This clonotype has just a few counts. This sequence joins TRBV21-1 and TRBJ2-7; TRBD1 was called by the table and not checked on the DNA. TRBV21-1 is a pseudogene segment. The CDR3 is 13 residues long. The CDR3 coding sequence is TGTGCCAGCAGCAATCAGAGGGGGCCCGAGCAGTACTTC. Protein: CASSNQRGPEQYF.

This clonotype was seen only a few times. CDR3: CASSLDGSRNIQYF. CDR3 nucleotides: TGTGCCAGCAGTTTAGACGGGAGTCGGAACATTCAGTACTTC. The chain combines TRBV12-3 or TRBV12-4 with TRBJ2-4; a possible D gene is TRBD2 (6 bases). The CDR3 is 14 amino acids. V was pared by 1 base and J by 7 bases, with 11 bases between.

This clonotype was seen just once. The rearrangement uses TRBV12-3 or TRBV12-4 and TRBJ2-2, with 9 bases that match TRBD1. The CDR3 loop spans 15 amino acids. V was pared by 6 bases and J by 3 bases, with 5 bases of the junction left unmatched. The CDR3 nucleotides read TGTGCCAGCAGGGTGGGACAGGGTTACACCGGGGAGCTGTTTTTT. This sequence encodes CASRVGQGYTGELFF.

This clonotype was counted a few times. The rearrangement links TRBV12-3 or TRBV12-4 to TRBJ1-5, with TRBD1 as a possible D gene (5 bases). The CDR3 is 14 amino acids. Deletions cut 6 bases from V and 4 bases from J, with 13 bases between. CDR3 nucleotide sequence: TGTGCCAGCAGCATTGACAGTAATAATCAGCCCCAGCATTTT. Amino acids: CASSIDSNNQPQHF.

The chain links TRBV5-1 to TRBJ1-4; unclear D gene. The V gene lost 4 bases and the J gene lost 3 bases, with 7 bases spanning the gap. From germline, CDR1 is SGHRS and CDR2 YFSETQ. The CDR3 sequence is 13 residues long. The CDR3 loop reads CASSGSANEKLFF. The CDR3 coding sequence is TGCGCCAGCAGCGGGTCTGCTAATGAAAAACTGTTTTTT. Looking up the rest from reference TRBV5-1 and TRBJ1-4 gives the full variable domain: KAGVTQTPRYLIKTRGQQVTLSCSPISGHRSVSWYQQTPGQGLQFLFEYFSETQRNKGNFPGRFSGRQFSNSRSEMNVSTLELGDSALYLCASSGSANEKLFFGSGTQLSVL.

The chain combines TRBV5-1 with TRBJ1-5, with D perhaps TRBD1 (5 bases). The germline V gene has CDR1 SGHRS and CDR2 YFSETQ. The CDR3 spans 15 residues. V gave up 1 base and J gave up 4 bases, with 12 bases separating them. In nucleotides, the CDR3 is TGCGCCAGCAGCTTGTATGGGGGACCAAATCAGCCCCAGCATTTT. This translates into CASSLYGGPNQPQHF.

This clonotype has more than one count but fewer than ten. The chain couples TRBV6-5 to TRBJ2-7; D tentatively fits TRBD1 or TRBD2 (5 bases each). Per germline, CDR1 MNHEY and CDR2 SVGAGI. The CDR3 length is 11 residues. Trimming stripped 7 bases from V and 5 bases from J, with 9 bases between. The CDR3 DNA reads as TGTGCCAGCAATCAGGGAGACGAGCAGTACTTC. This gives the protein CASNQGDEQYF.

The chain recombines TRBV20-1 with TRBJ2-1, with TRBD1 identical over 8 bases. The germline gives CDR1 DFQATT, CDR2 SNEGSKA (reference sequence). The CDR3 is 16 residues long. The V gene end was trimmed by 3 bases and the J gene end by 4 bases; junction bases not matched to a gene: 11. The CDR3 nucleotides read TGCAGTGCTAGCTCAGGGGGCGTTTTTAGGTACAATGAGCAGTTCTTC. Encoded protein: CSASSGGVFRYNEQFF.

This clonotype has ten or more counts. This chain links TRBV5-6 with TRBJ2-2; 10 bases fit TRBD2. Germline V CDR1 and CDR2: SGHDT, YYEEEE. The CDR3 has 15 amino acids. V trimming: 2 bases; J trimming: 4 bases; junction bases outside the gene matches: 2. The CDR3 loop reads CASSFIAGGTGELFF. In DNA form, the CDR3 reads TGTGCCAGCAGCTTCATAGCGGGAGGCACCGGGGAGCTGTTTTTT.

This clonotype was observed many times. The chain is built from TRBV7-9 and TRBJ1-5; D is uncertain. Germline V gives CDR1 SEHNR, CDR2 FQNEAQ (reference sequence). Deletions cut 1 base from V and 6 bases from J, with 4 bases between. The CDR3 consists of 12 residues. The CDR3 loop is CASSLGAQPQHF. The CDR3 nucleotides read TGTGCCAGCAGCTTAGGGGCTCAGCCCCAGCATTTT.

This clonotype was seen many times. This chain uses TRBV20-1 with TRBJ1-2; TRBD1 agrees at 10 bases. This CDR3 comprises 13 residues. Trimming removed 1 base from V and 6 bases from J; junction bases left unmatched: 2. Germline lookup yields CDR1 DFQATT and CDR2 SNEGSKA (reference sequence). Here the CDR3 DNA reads TGCAGTGCTAGAGTCGGGACAGGGGATGGCTACACCTTC. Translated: CSARVGTGDGYTF.

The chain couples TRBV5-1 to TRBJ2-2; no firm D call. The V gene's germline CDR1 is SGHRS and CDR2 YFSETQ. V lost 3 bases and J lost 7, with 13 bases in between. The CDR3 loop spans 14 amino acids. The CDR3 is CASSSLGLLGELFF. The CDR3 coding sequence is TGCGCCAGCAGCTCTCTAGGATTGCTCGGGGAGCTGTTTTTT.

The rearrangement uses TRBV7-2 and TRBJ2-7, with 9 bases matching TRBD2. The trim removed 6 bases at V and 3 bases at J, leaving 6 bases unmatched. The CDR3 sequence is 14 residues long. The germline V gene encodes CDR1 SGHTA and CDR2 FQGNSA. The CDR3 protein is CASRAGGRRYEQYF. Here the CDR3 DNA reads TGTGCCAGCAGGGCGGGAGGGAGGCGCTACGAGCAGTACTTC.

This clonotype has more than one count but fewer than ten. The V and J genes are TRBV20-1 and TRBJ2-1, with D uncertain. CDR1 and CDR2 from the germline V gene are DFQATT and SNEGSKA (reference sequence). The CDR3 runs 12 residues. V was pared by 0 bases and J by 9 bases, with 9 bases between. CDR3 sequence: CSARDRASEQFF. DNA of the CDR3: TGCAGTGCTAGAGATAGGGCAAGTGAGCAGTTCTTC.